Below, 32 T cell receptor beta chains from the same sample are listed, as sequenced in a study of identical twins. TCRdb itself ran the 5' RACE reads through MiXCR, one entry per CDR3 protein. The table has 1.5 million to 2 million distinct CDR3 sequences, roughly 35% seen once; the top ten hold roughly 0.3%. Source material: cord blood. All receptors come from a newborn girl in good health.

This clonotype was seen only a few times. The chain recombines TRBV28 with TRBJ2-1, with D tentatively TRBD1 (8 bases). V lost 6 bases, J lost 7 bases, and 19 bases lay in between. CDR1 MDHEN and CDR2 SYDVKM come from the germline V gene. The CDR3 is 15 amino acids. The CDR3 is CASSRTNRGGNEQFF. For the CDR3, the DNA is TGTGCCAGCAGCCGTACCAACAGGGGGGGGAATGAGCAGTTCTTC.

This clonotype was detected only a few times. The CDR3 nucleotides read TGTGCCAGCAGCTTAGTCCGTCTCTGGGGTAGAGGTCGGGGCTACACCTTC. Encoded protein: CASSLVRLWGRGRGYTF. The gene calls are TRBV11-2 and TRBJ1-2; no definite D call. CDR3 size: 17 residues. V lost 1 base to trimming and J lost 8 bases, with 23 bases between them. Germline CDR1 SGHAT, CDR2 FQNNGV.

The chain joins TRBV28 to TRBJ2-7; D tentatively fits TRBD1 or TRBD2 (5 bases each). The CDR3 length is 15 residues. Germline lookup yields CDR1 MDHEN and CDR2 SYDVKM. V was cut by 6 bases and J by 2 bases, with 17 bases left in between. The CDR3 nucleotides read TGTGCCAGCAGACCTTCGGGGACGGATACCTACGAGCAGTACTTC. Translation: CASRPSGTDTYEQYF.

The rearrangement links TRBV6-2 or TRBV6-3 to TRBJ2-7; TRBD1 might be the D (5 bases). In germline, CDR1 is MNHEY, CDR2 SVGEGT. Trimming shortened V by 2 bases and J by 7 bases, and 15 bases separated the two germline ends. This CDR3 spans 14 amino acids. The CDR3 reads CASSYRAGHNEQYF. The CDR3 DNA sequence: TGTGCCAGCAGTTACCGGGCAGGACACAATGAGCAGTACTTC.

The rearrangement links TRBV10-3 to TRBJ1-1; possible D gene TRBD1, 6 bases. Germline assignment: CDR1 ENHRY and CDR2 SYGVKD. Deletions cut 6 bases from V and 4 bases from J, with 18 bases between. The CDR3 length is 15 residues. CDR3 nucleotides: TGTGCCATCAGCGACACCCGGACAGTGGGCACTGAAGCTTTCTTT. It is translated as CAISDTRTVGTEAFF.

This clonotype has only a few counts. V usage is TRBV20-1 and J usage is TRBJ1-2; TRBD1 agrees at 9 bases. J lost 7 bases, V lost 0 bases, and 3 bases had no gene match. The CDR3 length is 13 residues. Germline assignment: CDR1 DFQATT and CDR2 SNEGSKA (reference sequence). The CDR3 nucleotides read TGCAGTGCTAGAGATGGGACAGGGTTTGGCTACACCTTC. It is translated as CSARDGTGFGYTF.

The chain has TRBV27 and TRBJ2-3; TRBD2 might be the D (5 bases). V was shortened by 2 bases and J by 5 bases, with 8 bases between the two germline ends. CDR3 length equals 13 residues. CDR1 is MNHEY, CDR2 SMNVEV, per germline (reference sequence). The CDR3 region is CASSLVEEDTQYF. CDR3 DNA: TGTGCCAGCAGTTTAGTGGAGGAAGATACGCAGTATTTT.

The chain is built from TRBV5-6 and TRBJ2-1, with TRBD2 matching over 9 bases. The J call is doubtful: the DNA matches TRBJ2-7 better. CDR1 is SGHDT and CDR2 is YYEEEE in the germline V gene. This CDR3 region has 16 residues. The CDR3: CASSLGLADHYNEQYF. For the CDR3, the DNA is TGTGCCAGCAGCTTGGGACTAGCGGACCACTACAATGAGCAGTACTTC.

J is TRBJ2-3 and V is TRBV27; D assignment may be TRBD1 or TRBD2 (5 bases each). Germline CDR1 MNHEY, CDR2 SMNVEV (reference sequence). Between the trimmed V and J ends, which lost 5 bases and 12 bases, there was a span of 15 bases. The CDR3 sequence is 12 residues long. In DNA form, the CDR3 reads TGTGCCAGCAGTCTGCTTGGGGACCGCCAGTATTTT. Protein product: CASSLLGDRQYF.

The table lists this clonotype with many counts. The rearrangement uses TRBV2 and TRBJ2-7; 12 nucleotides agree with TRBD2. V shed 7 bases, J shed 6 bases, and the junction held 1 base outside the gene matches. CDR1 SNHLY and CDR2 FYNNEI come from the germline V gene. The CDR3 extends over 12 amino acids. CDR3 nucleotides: TGTGCCAGCAAACTAGCGGGAGGCGAGCAGTACTTC. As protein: CASKLAGGEQYF.

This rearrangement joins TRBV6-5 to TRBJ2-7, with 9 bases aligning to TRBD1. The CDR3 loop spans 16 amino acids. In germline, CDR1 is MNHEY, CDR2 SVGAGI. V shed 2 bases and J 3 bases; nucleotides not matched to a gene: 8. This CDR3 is CASSYAPGQGGYEQYF. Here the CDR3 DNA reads TGTGCCAGCAGTTACGCGCCGGGACAGGGTGGCTACGAGCAGTACTTC.

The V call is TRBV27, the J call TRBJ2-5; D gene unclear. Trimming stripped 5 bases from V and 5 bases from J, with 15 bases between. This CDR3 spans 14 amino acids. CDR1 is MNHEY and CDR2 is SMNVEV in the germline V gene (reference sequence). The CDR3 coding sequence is TGTGCCAGCAGTAACAGAGAATCCGCCGAGACCCAGTACTTC. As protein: CASSNRESAETQYF.

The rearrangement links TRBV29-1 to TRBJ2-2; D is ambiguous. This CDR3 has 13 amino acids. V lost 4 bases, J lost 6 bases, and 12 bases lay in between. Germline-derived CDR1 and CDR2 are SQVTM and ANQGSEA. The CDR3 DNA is TGCAGCGTTGGTAGAACCGCTCCCGGGGAGCTGTTTTTT. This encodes CSVGRTAPGELFF.

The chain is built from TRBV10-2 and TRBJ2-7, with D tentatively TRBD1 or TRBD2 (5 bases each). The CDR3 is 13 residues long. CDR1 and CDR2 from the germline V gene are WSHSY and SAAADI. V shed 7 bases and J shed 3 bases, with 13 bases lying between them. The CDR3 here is CASTGPWGYEQYF. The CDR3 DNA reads TGCGCCAGCACGGGACCTTGGGGCTACGAGCAGTACTTC.

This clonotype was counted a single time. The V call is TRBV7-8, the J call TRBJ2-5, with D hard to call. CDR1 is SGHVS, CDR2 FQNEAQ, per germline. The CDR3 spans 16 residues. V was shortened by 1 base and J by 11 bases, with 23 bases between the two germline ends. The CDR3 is CASSLGRFISYNEQYF. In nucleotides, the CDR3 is TGTGCCAGCAGCTTAGGTCGTTTCATCTCCTACAATGAGCAGTACTTC. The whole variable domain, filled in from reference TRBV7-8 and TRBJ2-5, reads GAGVSQSPRYKVAKRGQDVALRCDPISGHVSLFWYQQALGQGPEFLTYFQNEAQLDKSGLPSDRFFAERPEGSVSTLKIQRTQQEDSAVYLCASSLGRFISYNEQYFGPGTRLLVL.

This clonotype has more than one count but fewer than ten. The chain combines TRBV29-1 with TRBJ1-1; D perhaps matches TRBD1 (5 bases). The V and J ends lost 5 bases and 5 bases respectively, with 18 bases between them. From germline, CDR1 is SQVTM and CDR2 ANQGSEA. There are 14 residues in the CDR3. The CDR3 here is CSVTLGRVGTEAFF. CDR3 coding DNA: TGCAGCGTTACCCTCGGCAGGGTGGGGACTGAAGCTTTCTTT. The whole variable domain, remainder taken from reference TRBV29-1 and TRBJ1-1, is SAVISQKPSRDICQRGTSLTIQCQVDSQVTMMFWYRQQPGQSLTLIATANQGSEATYESGFVIDKFPISRPNLTFSTLTVSNMSPEDSSIYLCSVTLGRVGTEAFFGQGTRLTVV.

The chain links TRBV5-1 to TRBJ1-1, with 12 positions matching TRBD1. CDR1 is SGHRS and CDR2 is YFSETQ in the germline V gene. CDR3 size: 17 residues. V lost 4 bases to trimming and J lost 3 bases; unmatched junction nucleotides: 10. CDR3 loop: CASSDRDRGRLDTEAFF. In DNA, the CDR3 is TGCGCCAGCAGCGACCGGGACAGGGGGCGCTTAGACACTGAAGCTTTCTTT.

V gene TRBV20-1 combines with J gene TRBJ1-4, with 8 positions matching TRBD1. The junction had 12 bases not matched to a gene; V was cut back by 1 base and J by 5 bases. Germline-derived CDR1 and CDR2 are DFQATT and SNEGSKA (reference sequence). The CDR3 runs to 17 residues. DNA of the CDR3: TGCAGTGCTAGAGTGCCAGGGGGCCTAAATCAAAATGAAAAACTGTTTTTT. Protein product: CSARVPGGLNQNEKLFF.

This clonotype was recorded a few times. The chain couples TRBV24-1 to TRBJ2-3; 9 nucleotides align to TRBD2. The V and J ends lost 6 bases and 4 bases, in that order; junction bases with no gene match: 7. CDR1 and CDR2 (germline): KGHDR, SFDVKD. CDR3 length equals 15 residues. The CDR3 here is CATSHPSGTPDTQYF. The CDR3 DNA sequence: TGTGCCACCAGTCACCCTAGCGGGACTCCAGATACGCAGTATTTT.

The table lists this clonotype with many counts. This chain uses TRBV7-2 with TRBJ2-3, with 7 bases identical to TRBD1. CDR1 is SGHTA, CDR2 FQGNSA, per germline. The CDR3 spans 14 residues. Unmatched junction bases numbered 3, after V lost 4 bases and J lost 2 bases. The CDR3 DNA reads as TGTGCCAGCAGCTGGGACAGTTTCACAGATACGCAGTATTTT. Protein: CASSWDSFTDTQYF. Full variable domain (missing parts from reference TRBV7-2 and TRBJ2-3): GAGVSQSPSNKVTEKGKDVELRCDPISGHTALYWYRQSLGQGLEFLIYFQGNSAPDKSGLPSDRFSAERTGGSVSTLTIQRTQQEDSAVYLCASSWDSFTDTQYFGPGTRLTVL.

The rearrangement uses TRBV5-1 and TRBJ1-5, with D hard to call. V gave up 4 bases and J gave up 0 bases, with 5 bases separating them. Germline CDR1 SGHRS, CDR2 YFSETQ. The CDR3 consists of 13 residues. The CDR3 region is CASSTDSNQPQHF. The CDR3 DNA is TGCGCCAGCAGCACAGATAGCAATCAGCCCCAGCATTTT.

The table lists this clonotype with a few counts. For the CDR3, the DNA is TGTGCCATCAGTTCCGGACAGGCGGGGAATTCACCCCTCCACTTT. Protein product: CAISSGQAGNSPLHF. V gene TRBV10-3 combines with J gene TRBJ1-6, with 7 positions matching TRBD1. This CDR3 contains 15 residues. V lost 5 bases, J lost 7 bases, and 8 bases stayed unmatched. The V gene's germline CDR1 is ENHRY and CDR2 SYGVKD.

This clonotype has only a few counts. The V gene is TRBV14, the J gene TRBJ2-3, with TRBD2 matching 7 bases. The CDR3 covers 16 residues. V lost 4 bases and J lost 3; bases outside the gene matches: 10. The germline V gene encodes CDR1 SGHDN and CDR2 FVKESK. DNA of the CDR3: TGTGCCAGCAGCCCCAGGGACTACCGCGGTACAGATACGCAGTATTTT. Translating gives CASSPRDYRGTDTQYF.

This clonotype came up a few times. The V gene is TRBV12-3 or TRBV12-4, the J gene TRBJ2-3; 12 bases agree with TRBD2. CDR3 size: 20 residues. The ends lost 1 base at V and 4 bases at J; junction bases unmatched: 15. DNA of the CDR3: TGTGCCAGCAGTTTAGACCATTTGACTAGCGGGAGTCAAGAGGCAGATACGCAGTATTTT. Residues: CASSLDHLTSGSQEADTQYF.

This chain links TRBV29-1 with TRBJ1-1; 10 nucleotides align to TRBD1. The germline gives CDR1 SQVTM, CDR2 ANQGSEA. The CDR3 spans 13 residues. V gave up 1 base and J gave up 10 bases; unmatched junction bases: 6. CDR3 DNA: TGCAGCGTTGAAGGGATTGGACAGGGGGTAGCTTTCTTT. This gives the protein CSVEGIGQGVAFF.

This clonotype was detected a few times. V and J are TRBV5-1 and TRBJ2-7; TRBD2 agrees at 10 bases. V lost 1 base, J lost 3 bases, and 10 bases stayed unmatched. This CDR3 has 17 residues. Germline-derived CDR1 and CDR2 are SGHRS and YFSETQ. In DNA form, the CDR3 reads TGCGCCAGCAGCTTGCGGGGACCGGGACTAGCGCTCTACGAGCAGTACTTC. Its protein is CASSLRGPGLALYEQYF.

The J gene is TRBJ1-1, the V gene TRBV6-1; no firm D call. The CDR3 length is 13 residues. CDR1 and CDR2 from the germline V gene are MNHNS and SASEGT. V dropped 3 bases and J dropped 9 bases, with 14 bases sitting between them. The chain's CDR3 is CASSETQFLKAFF. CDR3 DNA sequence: TGTGCCAGCAGTGAGACACAGTTCCTCAAAGCTTTCTTT.

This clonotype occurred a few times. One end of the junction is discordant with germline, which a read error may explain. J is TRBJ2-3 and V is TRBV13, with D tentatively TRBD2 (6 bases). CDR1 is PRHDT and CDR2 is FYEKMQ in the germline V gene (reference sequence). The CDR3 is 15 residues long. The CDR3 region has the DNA TGTGCCAGCAGCTTAGAGGCGGGGAGCAGAGATACGCAGTATTTT. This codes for CASSLEAGSRDTQYF.

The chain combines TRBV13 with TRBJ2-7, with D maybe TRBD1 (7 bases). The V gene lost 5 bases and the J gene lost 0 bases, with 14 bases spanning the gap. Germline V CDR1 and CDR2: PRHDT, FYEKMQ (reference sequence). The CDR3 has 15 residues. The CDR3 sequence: CASSRGTALSYEQYF. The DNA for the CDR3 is TGTGCCAGCAGCCGCGGGACAGCGCTCTCCTACGAGCAGTACTTC.

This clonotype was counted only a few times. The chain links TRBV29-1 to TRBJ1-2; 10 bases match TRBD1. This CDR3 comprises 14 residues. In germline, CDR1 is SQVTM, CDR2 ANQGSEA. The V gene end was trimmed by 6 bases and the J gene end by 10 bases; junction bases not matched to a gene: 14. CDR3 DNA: TGCAGCGTCGTTTATCCGGGGACAGGGGTATTCTACACCTTC. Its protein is CSVVYPGTGVFYTF.

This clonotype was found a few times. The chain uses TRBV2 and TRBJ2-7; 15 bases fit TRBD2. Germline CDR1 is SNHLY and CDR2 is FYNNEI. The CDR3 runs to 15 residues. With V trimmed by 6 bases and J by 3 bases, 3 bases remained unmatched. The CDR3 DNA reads TGTGCCAGCAGAGTGGGACTAGCGGGAGGCTACGAGCAGTACTTC. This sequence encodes CASRVGLAGGYEQYF.

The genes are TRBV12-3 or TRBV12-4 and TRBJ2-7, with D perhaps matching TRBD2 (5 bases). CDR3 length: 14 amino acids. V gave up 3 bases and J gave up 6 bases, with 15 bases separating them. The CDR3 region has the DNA TGTGCCAGCAGTTTCCGGCATGCCGAGGGCGAGCAGTACTTC. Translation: CASSFRHAEGEQYF.